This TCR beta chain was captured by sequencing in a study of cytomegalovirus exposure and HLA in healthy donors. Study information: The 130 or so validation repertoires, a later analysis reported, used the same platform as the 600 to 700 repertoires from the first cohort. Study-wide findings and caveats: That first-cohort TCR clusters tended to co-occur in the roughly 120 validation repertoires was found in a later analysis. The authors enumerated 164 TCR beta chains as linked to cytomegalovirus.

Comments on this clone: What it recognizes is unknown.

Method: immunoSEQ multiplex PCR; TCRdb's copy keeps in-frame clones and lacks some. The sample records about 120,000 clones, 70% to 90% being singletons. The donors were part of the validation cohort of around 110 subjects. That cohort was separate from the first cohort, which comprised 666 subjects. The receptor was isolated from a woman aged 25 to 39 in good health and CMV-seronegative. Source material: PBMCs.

The CDR3 DNA sequence: TGTGCCATCAGCCTGACTAGCGGGGGAGCAGATACGCAGTATTTT. The encoded protein is CAISLTSGGADTQYF. This sequence joins TRBV10-3 and TRBJ2-3; TRBD2 aligns across 12 bases. This CDR3 region has 15 residues. Germline lookup yields CDR1 ENHRY and CDR2 SYGVKD. After removal of 6 bases from V and 4 bases from J, the junction contained 5 bases not matched to a gene.